This T cell receptor beta chain emerged from a study of cytomegalovirus exposure and HLA in healthy donors. Points on this clone: No antigen is known for it.

V gave up 3 bases and J gave up 10 bases, with 8 bases separating them. The germline V gene encodes CDR1 SGHDT and CDR2 YYEEEE. The CDR3 totals 11 residues. General study points: Data from an earlier analysis indicated that most TCR beta V segments were productive either about 87% or about 30% of the time.

Vbeta (60) and Jbeta (13) primers were used in the PCR. Using immunoSEQ multiplex PCR, the repertoire was profiled, and TCRdb retains in-frame clones only, with some absent. The sample includes 100,000 to 150,000 clones, roughly 74% of them seen just once. The sequence came from a man in his forties in good health and CMV-seronegative. The V call is TRBV5-6, the J call TRBJ2-1; possible D gene TRBD1, 6 bases. The sequencing input was PBMCs. CDR3 amino acids: CASSSTGEQFF. For the CDR3, the DNA is TGTGCCAGCAGCTCCACAGGGGAGCAGTTCTTC. The full variable domain, rest sourced from reference TRBV5-6 and TRBJ2-1, is DAGVTQSPTHLIKTRGQQVTLRCSPKSGHDTVSWYQQALGQGPQFIFQYYEEEERQRGNFPDRFSGHQFPNYSSELNVNALLLGDSALYLCASSSTGEQFFGPGTRLTVL.